Given below is one T cell receptor (beta chain) in context. Its target is unknown. Second doses at about 4 or about 12 weeks were pooled. The sample originates from a study of T cell responses to AZD1222 COVID-19 vaccine. Notes on the study in general: Distributed over spike, vaccine-associated CD4 TCRs predominated at 160-218 and 743-854. Donors were chiefly white British, with a greater number of females, and clonal diversity was perhaps underestimated. Seropositive status at baseline applied to only six AZD1222 recipients.

TCRdb's copy holds only in-frame clones and misses some; the assay was immunoSEQ multiplex PCR. The table includes 140,000 to 150,000 clones, about 86% detected once. The TCR comes from an adult who received the AZD1222 COVID-19 vaccine. Sequenced material: peripheral blood, taken 28 days after the second AZD1222 dose.

CDR3 protein: CTTLPSASYEQYF. Written as DNA, the CDR3 is TGTACTACCCTTCCGAGCGCCTCCTACGAGCAGTACTTC. The V gene is TRBV28, the J gene TRBJ2-7; D gene uncertain. This CDR3 has 13 amino acids. The germline V gene encodes CDR1 MDHEN and CDR2 SYDVKM.